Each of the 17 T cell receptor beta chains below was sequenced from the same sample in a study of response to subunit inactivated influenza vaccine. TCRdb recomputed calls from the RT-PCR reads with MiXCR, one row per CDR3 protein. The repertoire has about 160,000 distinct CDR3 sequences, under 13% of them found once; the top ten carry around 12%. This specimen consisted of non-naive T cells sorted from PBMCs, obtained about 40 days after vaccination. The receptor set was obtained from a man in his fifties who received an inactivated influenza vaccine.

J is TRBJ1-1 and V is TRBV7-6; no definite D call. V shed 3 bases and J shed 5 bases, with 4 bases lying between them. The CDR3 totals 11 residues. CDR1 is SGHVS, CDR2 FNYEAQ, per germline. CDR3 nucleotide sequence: TGTGCCAGCAGCTTTGGGACTGAAGCTTTCTTT. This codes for CASSFGTEAFF.

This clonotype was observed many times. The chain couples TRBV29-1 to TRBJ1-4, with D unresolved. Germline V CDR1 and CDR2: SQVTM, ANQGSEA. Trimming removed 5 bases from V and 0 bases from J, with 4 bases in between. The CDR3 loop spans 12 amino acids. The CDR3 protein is CSVSATNEKLFF. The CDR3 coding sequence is TGCAGCGTTTCAGCAACTAATGAAAAACTGTTTTTT.

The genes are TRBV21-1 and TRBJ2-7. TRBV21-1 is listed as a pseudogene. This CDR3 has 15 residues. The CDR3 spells CASSNEDRMSYEQYF. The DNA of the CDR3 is TGTGCCAGCAGCAACGAGGACAGGATGTCCTACGAGCAGTACTTC.

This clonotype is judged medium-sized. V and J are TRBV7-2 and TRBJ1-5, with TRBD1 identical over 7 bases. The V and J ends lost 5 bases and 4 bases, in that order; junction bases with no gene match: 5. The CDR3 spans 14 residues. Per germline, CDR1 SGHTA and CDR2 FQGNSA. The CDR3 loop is CASSQYRGNQPQHF. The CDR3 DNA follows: TGTGCCAGCAGCCAATACAGGGGAAATCAGCCCCAGCATTTT.

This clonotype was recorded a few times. DNA of the CDR3: TGTGCCAGCAGCCAAGGGACTCCGGGACGCGGCTATGGCTACACCTTC. Its translation is CASSQGTPGRGYGYTF. V usage is TRBV3-1 and J usage is TRBJ1-2; perhaps TRBD1 as D (5 bases). Trimming shortened V by 1 base and J by 4 bases, and 16 bases separated the two germline ends. Germline V gene lookup returns CDR1 LGHDT and CDR2 YNNKEL (reference sequence). The CDR3 length is 16 residues.

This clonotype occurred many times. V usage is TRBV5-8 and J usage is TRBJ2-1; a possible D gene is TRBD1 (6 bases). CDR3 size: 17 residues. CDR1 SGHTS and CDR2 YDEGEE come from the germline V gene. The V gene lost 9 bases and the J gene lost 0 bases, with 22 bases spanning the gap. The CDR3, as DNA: TGTGCCACCGAAACTAACCGGGACATGAGCTCCTACAATGAGCAGTTCTTC. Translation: CATETNRDMSSYNEQFF.

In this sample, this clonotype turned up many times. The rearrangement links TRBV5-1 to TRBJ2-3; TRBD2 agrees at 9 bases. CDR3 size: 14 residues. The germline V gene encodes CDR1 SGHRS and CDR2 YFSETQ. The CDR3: CATAAGGSTDTQYF. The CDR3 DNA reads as TGCGCTACCGCGGCGGGGGGGAGCACAGATACGCAGTATTTT.

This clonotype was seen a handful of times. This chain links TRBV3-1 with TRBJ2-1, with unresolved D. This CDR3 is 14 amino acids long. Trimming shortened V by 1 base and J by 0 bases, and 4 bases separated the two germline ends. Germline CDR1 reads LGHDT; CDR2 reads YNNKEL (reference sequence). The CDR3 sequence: CASSQVGSYNEQFF. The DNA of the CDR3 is TGTGCCAGCAGCCAAGTAGGCTCCTACAATGAGCAGTTCTTC.

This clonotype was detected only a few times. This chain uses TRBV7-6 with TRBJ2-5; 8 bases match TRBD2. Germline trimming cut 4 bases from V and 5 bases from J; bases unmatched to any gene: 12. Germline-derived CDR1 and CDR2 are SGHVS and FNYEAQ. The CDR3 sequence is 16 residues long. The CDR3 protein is CASSSKPGRAGETQYF. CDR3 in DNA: TGTGCCAGCAGCTCCAAACCCGGGAGGGCCGGTGAGACCCAGTACTTC.

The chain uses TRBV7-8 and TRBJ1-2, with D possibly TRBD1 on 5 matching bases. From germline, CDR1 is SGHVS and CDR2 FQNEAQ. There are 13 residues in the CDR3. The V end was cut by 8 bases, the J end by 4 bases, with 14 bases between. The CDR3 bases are TGTGCCAGCGGACGGGACGGTCGCTATGGCTACACCTTC. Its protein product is CASGRDGRYGYTF.

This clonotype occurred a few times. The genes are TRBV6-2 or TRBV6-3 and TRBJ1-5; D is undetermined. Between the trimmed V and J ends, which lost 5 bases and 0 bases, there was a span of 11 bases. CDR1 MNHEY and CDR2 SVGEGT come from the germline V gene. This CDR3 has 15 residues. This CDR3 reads CASSDGTTSNQPQHF. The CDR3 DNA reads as TGTGCCAGCAGTGACGGTACAACTAGCAATCAGCCCCAGCATTTT.

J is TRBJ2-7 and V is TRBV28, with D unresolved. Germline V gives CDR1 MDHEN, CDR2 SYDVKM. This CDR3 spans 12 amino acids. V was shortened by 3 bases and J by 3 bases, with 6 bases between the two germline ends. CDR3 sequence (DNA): TGTGCCAGCAGTTTTTTGAACTACGAGCAGTACTTC. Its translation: CASSFLNYEQYF. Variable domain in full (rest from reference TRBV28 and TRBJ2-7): DVKVTQSSRYLVKRTGEKVFLECVQDMDHENMFWYRQDPGLGLRLIYFSYDVKMKEKGDIPEGYSVSREKKERFSLILESASTNQTSMYLCASSFLNYEQYFGPGTRLTVT.

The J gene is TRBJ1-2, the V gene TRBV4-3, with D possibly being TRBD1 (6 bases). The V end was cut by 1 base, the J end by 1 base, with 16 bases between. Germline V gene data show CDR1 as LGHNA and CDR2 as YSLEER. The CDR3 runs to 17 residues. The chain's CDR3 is CASSQAVPGHNNYGYTF. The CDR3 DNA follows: TGCGCCAGCAGCCAAGCTGTTCCGGGACATAATAACTATGGCTACACCTTC.

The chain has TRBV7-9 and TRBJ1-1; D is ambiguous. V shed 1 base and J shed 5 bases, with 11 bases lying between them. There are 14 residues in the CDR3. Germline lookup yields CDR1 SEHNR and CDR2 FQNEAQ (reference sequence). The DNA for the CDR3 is TGTGCCAGCAGCTTAGGACATGGTATGACTGAAGCTTTCTTT. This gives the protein CASSLGHGMTEAFF.

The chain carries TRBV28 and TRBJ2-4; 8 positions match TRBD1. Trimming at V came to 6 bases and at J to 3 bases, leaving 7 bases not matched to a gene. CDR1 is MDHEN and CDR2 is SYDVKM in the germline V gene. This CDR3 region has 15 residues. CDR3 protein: CASSLTGVGKNIQYF. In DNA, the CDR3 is TGTGCCAGCAGCTTGACAGGGGTCGGCAAAAACATTCAGTACTTC.

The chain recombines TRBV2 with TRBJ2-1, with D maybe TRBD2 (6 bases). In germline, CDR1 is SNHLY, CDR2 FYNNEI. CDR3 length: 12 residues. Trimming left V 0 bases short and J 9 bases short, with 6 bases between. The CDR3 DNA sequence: TGTGCCAGCAGTGAAGCGCGGGGTGAGCAGTTCTTC. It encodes CASSEARGEQFF. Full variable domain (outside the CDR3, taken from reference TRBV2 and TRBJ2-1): EPEVTQTPSHQVTQMGQEVILRCVPISNHLYFYWYRQILGQKVEFLVSFYNNEISEKSEIFDDQFSVERPDGSNFTLKIRSTKLEDSAMYFCASSEARGEQFFGPGTRLTVL.

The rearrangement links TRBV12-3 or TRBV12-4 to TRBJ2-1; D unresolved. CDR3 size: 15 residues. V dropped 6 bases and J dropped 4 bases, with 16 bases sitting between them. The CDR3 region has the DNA TGTGCCAGCAGAATGAGGTCCGCGTATTACAATGAGCAGTTCTTC. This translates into CASRMRSAYYNEQFF.